One sample yielded the 8 T cell receptor beta chains listed below, sequenced in a study of blood T cell repertoires in COVID-19. Repertoires were generated with immunoSEQ multiplex PCR, while TCRdb's copy carries only in-frame clones and drops some. The sample lists some 220,000 clones, 65% to 90% occurring once. The sample taken for sequencing was peripheral blood. The source is a man aged 50-59 years with COVID-19, enrolled during active disease.

This clone came up once. This chain joins TRBV7-3 and TRBJ2-2; 14 bases align to TRBD2. The ends lost 0 bases at V and 2 bases at J; junction bases unmatched: 5. CDR1 and CDR2 (germline): SGHTA, FQGTGA. The length of the CDR3 is 19 residues. CDR3 amino acids: CASSLTTGLAGGNTGELFF. CDR3 DNA: TGTGCCAGCAGCTTAACGACAGGACTAGCGGGGGGCAACACCGGGGAGCTGTTTTTT.

This clone was seen a handful of times. The gene calls are TRBV5-1 and TRBJ2-2; D unresolved. The CDR3 has 14 amino acids. V was clipped by 2 bases and J by 1 base, with 6 bases between them. Germline values: CDR1 SGHRS, CDR2 YFSETQ. The CDR3 DNA is TGCGCCAGCAGCTTTTCGGGGAACACCGGGGAGCTGTTTTTT. Its protein product is CASSFSGNTGELFF.

The chain uses TRBV4-1 and TRBJ2-7; no reliable D call. The CDR3 has 12 residues. Germline CDR1 MGHRA, CDR2 YSYEKL. Trimming removed 2 bases at V and 3 bases at J, with 5 bases between. CDR3 residues: CASSQPSYEQYF. Written as DNA, the CDR3 is TGCGCCAGCAGCCAACCCAGCTACGAGCAGTACTTC.

DNA for the CDR3: TGTGCCAGCAGCAAGCGGACAGCGAACACTGAAGCTTTCTTT. This translates into CASSKRTANTEAFF. The rearrangement uses TRBV9 and TRBJ1-1; possible D gene TRBD1, 6 bases. The CDR3 totals 14 residues. V dropped 4 bases and J dropped 1 base, with 11 bases sitting between them. Looked up from germline, CDR1 is SGDLS and CDR2 is YYNGEE.

The chain is built from TRBV10-3 and TRBJ1-2; TRBD1 matches at 8 bases. The CDR3 runs 14 residues. CDR1 and CDR2 (germline): ENHRY, SYGVKD. The ends lost 3 bases at V and 4 bases at J; junction bases unmatched: 4. DNA for the CDR3: TGTGCCATCAGTGAATTGACAGGGGTCTATGGCTACACCTTC. This gives the protein CAISELTGVYGYTF.

V is TRBV18 and J is TRBJ1-6; a possible D gene is TRBD1 (6 bases). V was cut by 4 bases and J by 6 bases, with 10 bases left in between. The CDR3 consists of 14 residues. The germline CDR1 and CDR2 sequences are KGHSH and LQKENI. CDR3 residues: CASSQDSINSPLHF. The CDR3 nucleotides read TGTGCCAGCTCACAGGACAGTATTAATTCACCCCTCCACTTT.

This clone showed up just once. The rearrangement uses TRBV5-1 and TRBJ2-2; a possible D gene is TRBD1 (6 bases). CDR1 SGHRS and CDR2 YFSETQ come from the germline V gene. Trimming shortened V by 7 bases and J by 0 bases, and 10 bases separated the two germline ends. The CDR3 length is 14 residues. This CDR3 is CASARDTNTGELFF. Here the CDR3 DNA reads TGCGCCAGCGCGAGGGACACGAACACCGGGGAGCTGTTTTTT.

The count of this clone is one. V usage is TRBV14 and J usage is TRBJ2-7; perhaps TRBD1 as D (6 bases). V was pared by 1 base and J by 4 bases, with 8 bases between. Germline V gene sequence: CDR1 SGHDN, CDR2 FVKESK. The CDR3 runs to 13 residues. This chain's CDR3 is CASSQVQGYEQYF. The CDR3 nucleotides read TGTGCCAGCAGCCAAGTGCAGGGGTACGAGCAGTACTTC.